These 28 T cell receptor beta chains originate from one sample sequenced in a study of Ad26.COV2.S vaccination and SARS-CoV-2 variants (dated by TCRdb to about 2021). Library creation used the immunoSEQ multiplex PCR assay. This is the immuneACCESS table as TCRdb keeps it, with only in-frame sequences that have V and J called. A part of the clones is gone; compared with another copy, unresolved V genes explain less than half, and the rest is unexplained. This sample holds about 400,000 clones; 75% to 90% were observed only once. About 2% of the sample is in the top ten clones. In light of the paper, this sample's treatment or condition label describes: some 20 received Ad26.COV2.S at low or high dose, single or two shots; about 5 received placebo; per-sample allocation not given. For vaccine and placebo recipients, the sequenced repertoires came from samples collected on day 63 after the first injection.

The material sequenced was peripheral blood, taken in a trial of Ad26.COV2.S vaccine versus placebo. These receptors all stem from a person aged 18-60 years who received the Ad26.COV2.S COVID-19 vaccine or a placebo.

The chain couples TRBV11-2 to TRBJ2-1; perhaps TRBD1 as D (6 bases). Germline lookup yields CDR1 SGHAT and CDR2 FQNNGV. V was cut by 5 bases and J by 8 bases, with 10 bases left in between. This CDR3 is 12 amino acids long. CDR3 sequence: CASSPTGYEQFF. The CDR3 DNA reads as TGTGCCAGCAGCCCAACAGGGTATGAGCAGTTCTTC.

The rearrangement links TRBV29-1 to TRBJ1-1; no definite D call. The CDR3 spans 12 residues. The V gene lost 3 bases and the J gene lost 4 bases, with 9 bases spanning the gap. CDR1 and CDR2 from the germline V gene are SQVTM and ANQGSEA. In DNA, the CDR3 is TGCAGCGTTGAGGACTCCGCCACTGAAGCTTTCTTT. Residues: CSVEDSATEAFF.

V gene TRBV28 combines with J gene TRBJ2-1; TRBD2 matches 12 bases. Germline assignment: CDR1 MDHEN and CDR2 SYDVKM. The CDR3 is 16 residues long. V gave up 6 bases and J gave up 5 bases; unmatched junction bases: 8. For the CDR3, the DNA is TGTGCCAGCAGCCCTAGCGGGAGGGCCCGGGACAATGAGCAGTTCTTC. This sequence encodes CASSPSGRARDNEQFF.

The chain recombines TRBV11-2 with TRBJ2-1; the D is unclear. Germline-derived CDR1 and CDR2 are SGHAT and FQNNGV. CDR3 length: 14 amino acids. V lost 6 bases to trimming and J lost 9 bases, with 18 bases between them. The CDR3 region is CASSSDPNMGEQFF. CDR3 DNA: TGTGCCAGCAGTTCCGACCCCAACATGGGTGAGCAGTTCTTC.

The genes are TRBV7-9 and TRBJ2-3; D is undetermined. V lost 5 bases and J 2 bases, leaving 8 bases between the germline ends. The CDR3 contains 13 residues. CDR1 and CDR2 from the germline V gene are SEHNR and FQNEAQ (reference sequence). The CDR3 DNA follows: TGTGCCAGCAGCGCACAGTACACAGATACGCAGTATTTT. Its protein is CASSAQYTDTQYF.

The rearrangement uses TRBV19 and TRBJ1-5; D may be TRBD1 (5 bases). The CDR3 runs 14 residues. The V end lost 6 bases, the J end lost 0 bases, and 9 bases lay between the germline ends. Germline values: CDR1 LNHDA, CDR2 SQIVND (reference sequence). The CDR3 loop reads CASSQGGSNQPQHF. DNA for the CDR3: TGTGCCAGTAGCCAGGGTGGTAGCAATCAGCCCCAGCATTTT.

The rearrangement links TRBV6-4 to TRBJ2-4; D is possibly TRBD2 (5 bases). The CDR3 spans 13 residues. Germline CDR1 reads MRHNA; CDR2 reads SNTAGT. Between the trimmed V and J ends, which lost 5 bases and 7 bases, there was a span of 12 bases. CDR3 DNA: TGTGCCAGCAGTCGGGATCTGGGGAACATTCAGTACTTC. It encodes CASSRDLGNIQYF.

This clone was detected only a few times. The chain recombines TRBV15 with TRBJ2-6, with D possibly TRBD1 on 6 matching bases. V lost 4 bases and J 0 bases, leaving 10 bases between the germline ends. Per the germline V gene, CDR1 is LNHNV and CDR2 is YYDKDF (reference sequence). The CDR3 covers 16 residues. The CDR3 DNA is TGTGCCACCAGCAACAGGGTTGGCTCTGGGGCCAACGTCCTGACTTTC. This translates into CATSNRVGSGANVLTF.

The chain has TRBV10-3 and TRBJ2-7; possibly TRBD1 for D (6 bases). The CDR3 length is 14 residues. The germline V gene encodes CDR1 ENHRY and CDR2 SYGVKD. With 4 bases removed from V and 4 bases from J, the gap between germline ends came to 14 bases. The CDR3 sequence: CAISGTGTSYEQYF. The CDR3 DNA sequence: TGTGCCATCAGTGGAACCGGGACAAGTTACGAGCAGTACTTC.

The chain carries TRBV5-6 and TRBJ1-6; possibly TRBD1 for D (5 bases). From germline, CDR1 is SGHDT and CDR2 YYEEEE. There are 15 residues in the CDR3. The V gene lost 4 bases and the J gene lost 10 bases, with 18 bases spanning the gap. CDR3: CASSPLGGRGSPLHF. DNA of the CDR3: TGTGCCAGCAGCCCTCTCGGCGGTCGGGGGTCACCCCTCCACTTT.

The CDR3 DNA follows: TGTGCCAGCAGCCTACAGGTTTTCTCCTACGAGCAGTACTTC. Translating it yields CASSLQVFSYEQYF. The chain combines TRBV7-8 with TRBJ2-7; possibly TRBD1 for D (5 bases). V was shortened by 5 bases and J by 0 bases, with 11 bases between the two germline ends. CDR1 and CDR2 (germline): SGHVS, FQNEAQ. The CDR3 is 14 residues long.

As DNA, the CDR3 is TGTGCCTGGAATAAGGATAGCAATCAGCCCCAGCATTTT. Protein product: CAWNKDSNQPQHF. V gene TRBV30 combines with J gene TRBJ1-5; no firm D call. V shed 4 bases and J shed 0 bases, with 7 bases lying between them. From germline, CDR1 is GTSNPN and CDR2 SVGIG (reference sequence). CDR3 size: 13 residues.

This clone has a single count. The chain employs TRBV5-6 and TRBJ1-2; the match to TRBD1 covers 8 bases. V trimming: 6 bases; J trimming: 0 bases; junction bases outside the gene matches: 7. The CDR3 runs to 15 residues. The V gene's germline CDR1 is SGHDT and CDR2 YYEEEE. The CDR3 sequence is CASTPTTGANYGYTF. CDR3 nucleotide sequence: TGTGCCAGCACCCCAACGACAGGGGCTAACTATGGCTACACCTTC.

As to this clone: Within the sample, other DNA sequences also encode this same CDR3. The chain combines TRBV10-3 with TRBJ1-2; 7 bases are shared with TRBD1. Losses at the gene ends were 5 bases for V and 8 bases for J; bases not matched to a gene: 11. The CDR3 loop spans 14 amino acids. CDR1 is ENHRY and CDR2 is SYGVKD in the germline V gene. CDR3 coding DNA: TGTGCCATCAGTCCCGGGACAGTCGGGGGCGGCTACACCTTC. Translated, it gives CAISPGTVGGGYTF.

The CDR3, as DNA: TGTGCCAGCAGCTTAGGGCACACCGGGGAGCTGTTTTTT. The encoded protein is CASSLGHTGELFF. This sequence joins TRBV11-3 and TRBJ2-2; no firm D call. V lost 1 base and J 3 bases, leaving 3 bases between the germline ends. Germline V lookup: CDR1 SGHNT, CDR2 YENEEA. The CDR3 covers 13 residues.

V gene TRBV28 combines with J gene TRBJ2-5, with D perhaps given as TRBD1 or TRBD2 (5 bases each). Germline CDR1 reads MDHEN; CDR2 reads SYDVKM. The CDR3 covers 13 residues. Trimming took 2 bases from V and 7 from J, leaving 11 bases between them. The CDR3 DNA sequence: TGTGCCAGCAGTTTACAGGGAGAGGGGACCCAGTACTTC. Protein product: CASSLQGEGTQYF.

V and J are TRBV3-1 (or the pseudogene TRBV3-2) and TRBJ2-7; possibly TRBD2 for D (6 bases). Germline loops: CDR1 LGHDT, CDR2 YNNKEL (reference sequence). V gave up 0 bases and J gave up 5 bases, with 11 bases separating them. The CDR3 covers 14 residues. DNA for the CDR3: TGTGCCAGCAGCCAAGATGGTCTAGCGAACGAGCAGTACTTC. It encodes CASSQDGLANEQYF.

This clone was detected ten times or more. The chain is built from TRBV10-3 and TRBJ2-1; 8 bases match TRBD2. The germline CDR1 and CDR2 sequences are ENHRY and SYGVKD. V lost 0 bases to trimming and J lost 4 bases; unmatched junction nucleotides: 5. This CDR3 comprises 16 residues. The CDR3 bases are TGTGCCATCAGTGAGTCCCGGACTAGCCAGTACAATGAGCAGTTCTTC. As protein: CAISESRTSQYNEQFF.

This chain connects TRBV6-1 to TRBJ1-5, with TRBD1 as a possible D gene (6 bases). The CDR3 is made up of 16 amino acids. CDR1 MNHNS and CDR2 SASEGT come from the germline V gene. V was pared by 3 bases and J by 4 bases, with 16 bases between. For the CDR3, the DNA is TGTGCCAGCAGTGAGGGGGACGGGGGGCCGAATCAGCCCCAGCATTTT. Its protein is CASSEGDGGPNQPQHF.

The J gene is TRBJ1-4, the V gene TRBV4-3; maybe TRBD1 (5 bases). Between the trimmed V and J ends, which lost 1 base and 8 bases, there was a span of 14 bases. CDR1 LGHNA and CDR2 YSLEER come from the germline V gene. The length of the CDR3 is 15 residues. The CDR3 DNA follows: TGCGCCAGCAGCCAAGTCGGGGGGGGACGCGAAAAACTGTTTTTT. Translation gives CASSQVGGGREKLFF.

The V call is TRBV5-1, the J call TRBJ2-1, with unresolved D. CDR1 SGHRS and CDR2 YFSETQ come from the germline V gene. Trimming cost V 0 bases and J 5 bases, with 18 bases left between them. The CDR3 spans 17 residues. CDR3 in amino acids: CASSLEGRPDLNNEQFF. In DNA, the CDR3 is TGCGCCAGCAGCTTGGAGGGCAGGCCCGACCTTAACAATGAGCAGTTCTTC.

The V and J genes are TRBV7-2 and TRBJ2-1, with 14 bases fitting TRBD2. J gave up 0 bases and V 6 bases, and 10 bases lay outside the gene matches. This CDR3 is built from 19 residues. The germline V gene encodes CDR1 SGHTA and CDR2 FQGNSA. The CDR3 region has the DNA TGTGCCAGCAGTTATACCGGGACTAGCGGGGGAAGCTCCTACAATGAGCAGTTCTTC. It encodes CASSYTGTSGGSSYNEQFF.

The rearrangement links TRBV5-1 to TRBJ2-7, with TRBD1 matching 9 bases. Germline V gives CDR1 SGHRS, CDR2 YFSETQ. Trimming cost V 0 bases and J 1 base; bases outside gene matches: 11. The CDR3 loop spans 18 amino acids. The CDR3 nucleotides are TGCGCCAGCAGCTTGGCCGCCCCGGGACAGGGTTCGTCCTACGAGCAGTACTTC. Translated, it gives CASSLAAPGQGSSYEQYF.

This chain links TRBV27 with TRBJ2-7; D is perhaps TRBD2 (6 bases). V dropped 1 base and J dropped 0 bases, with 10 bases sitting between them. In germline, CDR1 is MNHEY, CDR2 SMNVEV (reference sequence). The CDR3 is 15 residues long. The CDR3 nucleotides are TGTGCCAGCAGTTTATTTCGGGGGAGCTCCTACGAGCAGTACTTC. It is translated as CASSLFRGSSYEQYF.

This clone was counted once. The chain links TRBV3-1 (or the pseudogene TRBV3-2) to TRBJ2-5; 16 nucleotides align to TRBD2. Trimming cost V 6 bases and J 5 bases; bases outside gene matches: 0. Germline V gene sequence: CDR1 LGHDT, CDR2 YNNKEL (reference sequence). CDR3 size: 14 residues. This chain's CDR3 is CASRGLAGGETQYF. The DNA for the CDR3 is TGTGCCAGCAGGGGACTAGCGGGAGGGGAGACCCAGTACTTC.

This clone was seen more than once but under ten times. V usage is TRBV4-1 and J usage is TRBJ2-2, with D possibly called TRBD1 or TRBD2 (6 bases each). Looked up from germline, CDR1 is MGHRA and CDR2 is YSYEKL. The CDR3 is 15 residues long. Deletions cut 5 bases from V and 5 bases from J, with 15 bases between. CDR3 in amino acids: CASSSRQAGTGELFF. CDR3 DNA sequence: TGCGCCAGCAGCTCCCGACAGGCGGGGACCGGGGAGCTGTTTTTT.

To note about this clone: In the same sample, other DNA sequences code for this CDR3. The chain links TRBV12-3 or TRBV12-4 to TRBJ2-7; no clear D. V was trimmed by 2 bases and J by 0 bases, leaving 5 bases between them. This CDR3 is 13 amino acids long. This CDR3 reads CASSLRASYEQYF. As DNA, the CDR3 is TGTGCCAGCAGTTTACGGGCCTCCTACGAGCAGTACTTC.

This sequence joins TRBV5-4 and TRBJ2-3, with 7 bases fitting TRBD2. With 3 bases clipped from V and 1 base from J, the junction kept 2 bases outside the gene matches. The CDR3 spans 14 residues. In germline, CDR1 is SGHNT, CDR2 YYREEE (reference sequence). This CDR3 reads CASSWGGGTDTQYF. For the CDR3, the DNA is TGTGCCAGCAGCTGGGGAGGGGGCACAGATACGCAGTATTTT. The full variable domain, in which reference TRBV5-4 and TRBJ2-3 provide the parts outside the CDR3, is ETGVTQSPTHLIKTRGQQVTLRCSSQSGHNTVSWYQQALGQGPQFIFQYYREEENGRGNFPPRFSGLQFPNYSSELNVNALELDDSALYLCASSWGGGTDTQYFGPGTRLTVL.